Each of the 8 T cell receptor beta chains below was sequenced from the same sample in a study of T cell repertoires in cytomegalovirus infection. Their specific antigens are unknown. MiXCR, applied by TCRdb to the reads, yields one record per CDR3 protein. In the table there are 310,000 or so distinct CDR3 sequences, 20% to 25% of which are singletons. Sample: cultured PBMCs, taken from culture after CMV antigen stimulation. The receptor source for this set is a human donor in good health (CMV status not recorded). Some clones in this sample may be carry-over from other donors' samples.

The V and J genes are TRBV28 and TRBJ2-7, with 7 bases that match TRBD1. V gave up 6 bases and J gave up 1 base; unmatched junction bases: 6. The CDR3 extends over 14 amino acids. Per the germline V gene, CDR1 is MDHEN and CDR2 is SYDVKM. The CDR3 DNA sequence: TGTGCCAGCAGCCCCGGGACAGTATCCTACGAGCAGTACTTC. Amino acids: CASSPGTVSYEQYF.

The table lists this clonotype with a few counts. The chain is built from TRBV6-6 and TRBJ1-1; tentatively, D is TRBD1 (5 bases). Germline V gives CDR1 MNHNY, CDR2 SVGAGI (reference sequence). This CDR3 has 16 amino acids. V lost 2 bases and J lost 0, with 13 bases in between. DNA for the CDR3: TGTGCCAGCAGTTACAACGGGCAGGGTATGAACACTGAAGCTTTCTTT. Its translation is CASSYNGQGMNTEAFF.

This clonotype was counted only a few times. The gene calls are TRBV5-4 and TRBJ2-1; no reliable D call. Germline V gene lookup returns CDR1 SGHNT and CDR2 YYREEE (reference sequence). CDR3 length: 15 residues. Trimming cost V 0 bases and J 6 bases, with 13 bases left between them. The CDR3 reads CASSLDVSFINEQFF. Written as DNA, the CDR3 is TGTGCCAGCAGCTTGGATGTTAGCTTTATCAATGAGCAGTTCTTC.

The chain employs TRBV12-3 or TRBV12-4 and TRBJ2-2; D unresolved. Trimming stripped 9 bases from V and 5 bases from J, with 7 bases between. The CDR3 extends over 11 amino acids. The CDR3 reads CASKETGELFF. CDR3 DNA sequence: TGTGCCAGTAAAGAAACCGGGGAGCTGTTTTTT.

The V and J genes are TRBV6-5 and TRBJ2-7; 10 nucleotides align to TRBD2. V trimming: 2 bases; J trimming: 3 bases; junction bases outside the gene matches: 7. Germline assignment: CDR1 MNHEY and CDR2 SVGAGI. The CDR3 sequence is 16 residues long. The CDR3 loop reads CASSYPIAGGYYEQYF. For the CDR3, the DNA is TGTGCCAGCAGTTACCCAATAGCGGGAGGATACTACGAGCAGTACTTC.

This clonotype was seen at least ten times. The CDR3 region has the DNA TGTGCCAGCACTAGACTAGCGGGAGCCGGGGAGCTGTTTTTT. Translation: CASTRLAGAGELFF. V and J are TRBV7-8 and TRBJ2-2, with 12 bases fitting TRBD2. The CDR3 runs 14 residues. From germline, CDR1 is SGHVS and CDR2 FQNEAQ. J lost 6 bases, V lost 7 bases, and 3 bases had no gene match.

The chain couples TRBV2 to TRBJ2-2; TRBD2 matches 11 bases. With 8 bases clipped from V and 3 bases from J, the junction kept 8 bases outside the gene matches. Germline V gene data show CDR1 as SNHLY and CDR2 as FYNNEI. The CDR3 extends over 16 amino acids. The CDR3 here is CASAPPGLADTGELFF. The CDR3 DNA sequence: TGTGCCAGCGCTCCGCCGGGACTAGCGGACACCGGGGAGCTGTTTTTT.

Ten or more counts support this clonotype. J is TRBJ2-1 and V is TRBV20-1; D not certain. The CDR3 is 11 residues long. Germline CDR1 reads DFQATT; CDR2 reads SNEGSKA (reference sequence). Trimming removed 3 bases from V and 4 bases from J, with 4 bases in between. DNA for the CDR3: TGCAGTGCTAGGGTTTACAATGAGCAGTTCTTC. It is translated as CSARVYNEQFF.